This entry lists 21 T cell receptor beta chains sequenced from one sample in a study of shared clonotypes between healthy human individuals. Clones were read by immunoSEQ multiplex PCR, and TCRdb kept only the in-frame ones, dropping some. The sample has 730,000 or so clones; about three quarters are singletons. The sequenced sample was memory CD4+ T cells sorted from blood. Subset defined: CD45RA-negative fraction. The receptors originated from a woman in her twenties or thirties in good health.

The chain is built from TRBV5-1 and TRBJ2-3; D gene unclear. Germline loops: CDR1 SGHRS, CDR2 YFSETQ. Trimming pared 0 bases from V and 3 bases from J, leaving 11 bases between. The CDR3 runs 15 residues. In DNA, the CDR3 is TGCGCCAGCAGCTTGGTTGTGTTGGAAACAGATACGCAGTATTTT. This sequence encodes CASSLVVLETDTQYF.

This clone has only one observation. This chain joins TRBV19 and TRBJ2-1, with D unclear. V was cut by 7 bases and J by 2 bases, with 12 bases left in between. Per the germline V gene, CDR1 is LNHDA and CDR2 is SQIVND (reference sequence). The CDR3 has 14 residues. CDR3 DNA sequence: TGTGCCAGTATGCGTGAGGATGCCTACAATGAGCAGTTCTTC. It codes for CASMREDAYNEQFF. Full variable domain (missing parts from reference TRBV19 and TRBJ2-1): DGGITQSPKYLFRKEGQNVTLSCEQNLNHDAMYWYRQDPGQGLRLIYYSQIVNDFQKGDIAEGYSVSREKKESFPLTVTSAQKNPTAFYLCASMREDAYNEQFFGPGTRLTVL.

The chain has TRBV6-5 and TRBJ2-7; D might be TRBD1 (6 bases). The CDR3 extends over 14 amino acids. Germline CDR1 is MNHEY and CDR2 is SVGAGI. V was shortened by 4 bases and J by 5 bases, with 15 bases between the two germline ends. The CDR3 loop reads CASSLQGRGDEQYF. CDR3 sequence (DNA): TGTGCCAGCAGTTTACAGGGACGAGGGGACGAGCAGTACTTC.

The rearrangement links TRBV28 to TRBJ1-2; D may be TRBD1 (6 bases). Germline V gene sequence: CDR1 MDHEN, CDR2 SYDVKM. This CDR3 has 13 residues. The V and J ends lost 6 bases and 2 bases respectively, with 10 bases between them. The CDR3 bases are TGTGCCAGCAGGGGACACTCGAACTATGGCTACACCTTC. Amino acids: CASRGHSNYGYTF.

The chain combines TRBV6-5 with TRBJ1-5; TRBD1 matches at 9 bases. This CDR3 spans 14 amino acids. The germline CDR1 and CDR2 sequences are MNHEY and SVGAGI. V was clipped by 4 bases and J by 4 bases; unmatched bases: 2. CDR3 bases: TGTGCCAGCAGTTGGGACAGGGAGAATCAGCCCCAGCATTTT. This encodes CASSWDRENQPQHF.

V and J are TRBV2 and TRBJ2-5, with 8 bases aligning to TRBD2. The CDR3 spans 15 residues. The trim removed 6 bases at V and 5 bases at J, leaving 11 bases unmatched. Germline V gene data show CDR1 as SNHLY and CDR2 as FYNNEI. The CDR3 DNA sequence: TGTGCCAGCAGGGAGACCGGGACTAGAAGGGAGACCCAGTACTTC. Amino acid sequence: CASRETGTRRETQYF.

This clone was observed once. This chain links TRBV19 with TRBJ1-1; D possibly corresponds to TRBD1 (6 bases). V lost 8 bases and J 0 bases, leaving 13 bases between the germline ends. Germline loops: CDR1 LNHDA, CDR2 SQIVND (reference sequence). The length of the CDR3 is 14 residues. As DNA, the CDR3 is TGTGCCAGTGTAGACAGGCCCATGAACACTGAAGCTTTCTTT. It codes for CASVDRPMNTEAFF.

This chain connects TRBV5-1 to TRBJ1-1; D may be TRBD1 (5 bases). Germline CDR1 reads SGHRS; CDR2 reads YFSETQ. The CDR3 sequence is 16 residues long. The V gene lost 4 bases and the J gene lost 1 base, with 17 bases spanning the gap. The CDR3 coding sequence is TGCGCCAGCAGCAATAGAGCGGGACTTAGGAACACTGAAGCTTTCTTT. Translating it yields CASSNRAGLRNTEAFF.

Of note for this clone: A much larger clone differs by one base, so this may be a read error. Other DNA sequences in the sample encode the same CDR3. CDR3 sequence reads: CASSSQGYEQYF. CDR3 in DNA: TGTGCCAGCAGCTCACAGGGCTACGAGCAGTACTTC. The V and J genes are TRBV7-9 and TRBJ2-7; the D gene is possibly TRBD1 (6 bases). Germline CDR1 is SEHNR and CDR2 is FQNEAQ (reference sequence). The germline V and J ends were trimmed by 4 bases and 3 bases, with 7 bases remaining between them. CDR3 length: 12 amino acids.

The CDR3 sequence is CASSNRLDSYEQYF. The CDR3 DNA reads TGTGCCAGTAGTAACCGGTTAGATTCCTACGAGCAGTACTTC. The chain combines TRBV19 with TRBJ2-7, with D uncertain. Trimming removed 4 bases at V and 1 base at J, with 11 bases between. Looked up from germline, CDR1 is LNHDA and CDR2 is SQIVND (reference sequence). CDR3 length: 14 amino acids. The whole variable domain, remainder taken from reference TRBV19 and TRBJ2-7, is DGGITQSPKYLFRKEGQNVTLSCEQNLNHDAMYWYRQDPGQGLRLIYYSQIVNDFQKGDIAEGYSVSREKKESFPLTVTSAQKNPTAFYLCASSNRLDSYEQYFGPGTRLTVT.

This clone has only a few counts. The V gene is TRBV21-1, the J gene TRBJ2-7; the listed D gene, TRBD2, was not tested against the DNA. TRBV21-1 is classified as a pseudogene. The CDR3 length is 16 residues. The CDR3 DNA sequence: TGTGCCAGCAGCAAAGAAGGGACTCCCAACCCCGGGGAGCAGTACTTC. Protein: CASSKEGTPNPGEQYF.

The chain couples TRBV19 to TRBJ1-5, with D uncertain. Germline V gives CDR1 LNHDA, CDR2 SQIVND (reference sequence). The CDR3 is 14 amino acids. Trimming removed 3 bases from V and 6 bases from J, with 12 bases in between. The CDR3 spells CASSIHGDSQPQHF. The CDR3 DNA reads TGTGCCAGTAGTATTCACGGGGATAGTCAGCCCCAGCATTTT.

This rearrangement joins TRBV2 to TRBJ2-1; D not certain. The CDR3 contains 11 residues. The germline V gene has CDR1 SNHLY and CDR2 FYNNEI. V was pared by 7 bases and J by 5 bases, with 6 bases between. The CDR3 DNA is TGTGCCAGCATGCCCCACAATGAGCAGTTCTTC. Translating it yields CASMPHNEQFF.

This chain links TRBV5-1 with TRBJ1-2, with D perhaps matching TRBD1 (5 bases). Germline assignment: CDR1 SGHRS and CDR2 YFSETQ. CDR3 size: 15 residues. Trimming cost V 0 bases and J 7 bases, with 16 bases left between them. Here the CDR3 reads CASSLETALQGGYTF. The CDR3 DNA follows: TGCGCCAGCAGCTTGGAGACAGCCCTTCAGGGTGGCTACACCTTC.

V is TRBV28 and J is TRBJ1-5; maybe TRBD1 (6 bases). Trimming shortened V by 8 bases and J by 0 bases, and 17 bases separated the two germline ends. Germline values: CDR1 MDHEN, CDR2 SYDVKM. CDR3 length: 16 amino acids. In DNA form, the CDR3 reads TGTGCCAGCGAATCAGGGACACTGACTAGCAATCAGCCCCAGCATTTT. Translated, it gives CASESGTLTSNQPQHF.

The chain carries TRBV9 and TRBJ2-7; 11 nucleotides match TRBD2. Unmatched junction bases numbered 3, after V lost 2 bases and J lost 2 bases. Germline lookup yields CDR1 SGDLS and CDR2 YYNGEE. The CDR3 is made up of 15 amino acids. Written as DNA, the CDR3 is TGTGCCAGCAGCGTTTCGACTAGCGGGGCCTACGAGCAGTACTTC. It encodes CASSVSTSGAYEQYF.

This clone was detected once. The rearrangement joins TRBV29-1 to TRBJ2-4; TRBD1 agrees at 9 bases. Germline trimming cut 5 bases from V and 8 bases from J; bases unmatched to any gene: 4. The CDR3 spans 12 residues. Looked up from germline, CDR1 is SQVTM and CDR2 is ANQGSEA. CDR3 coding DNA: TGCAGCGTTCGGACAGGGGTAGACATTCAGTACTTC. Protein sequence: CSVRTGVDIQYF. The full variable domain, rest sourced from reference TRBV29-1 and TRBJ2-4, is SAVISQKPSRDICQRGTSLTIQCQVDSQVTMMFWYRQQPGQSLTLIATANQGSEATYESGFVIDKFPISRPNLTFSTLTVSNMSPEDSSIYLCSVRTGVDIQYFGAGTRLSVL.

V and J are TRBV19 and TRBJ1-5; D not certain. V was trimmed by 7 bases and J by 0 bases, leaving 7 bases between them. Germline V lookup: CDR1 LNHDA, CDR2 SQIVND (reference sequence). This CDR3 contains 13 residues. CDR3: CASNQASNQPQHF. The CDR3 DNA is TGTGCCAGTAATCAAGCTAGCAATCAGCCCCAGCATTTT.

This clone has just one count. CDR3 nucleotides: TGCGCCAGCAGCGGGACCCCCTACGAGCAGTACTTC. Translating it yields CASSGTPYEQYF. The chain uses TRBV5-1 and TRBJ2-7; the D gene could be TRBD1 or TRBD2 (5 bases each). CDR1 is SGHRS, CDR2 YFSETQ, per germline. The V end was cut by 4 bases, the J end by 2 bases, with 7 bases between. The CDR3 is 12 amino acids.

This chain joins TRBV10-1 and TRBJ1-2; no reliable D call. CDR1 and CDR2 (germline): WNHNN, SYGVQD (reference sequence). This CDR3 contains 13 residues. V was pared by 6 bases and J by 6 bases, with 14 bases between. CDR3 sequence (DNA): TGCGCCAGCAGCCCGGGTGAGGGAAATGGCTACACCTTC. Translated: CASSPGEGNGYTF.

V usage is TRBV6-4 and J usage is TRBJ2-7; D is ambiguous. This CDR3 contains 13 residues. The ends were cut back, 6 bases at V and 2 bases at J, with 11 bases in the middle. CDR1 MRHNA and CDR2 SNTAGT come from the germline V gene. CDR3 sequence: CASRNPDTYEQYF. The CDR3 coding sequence is TGTGCCAGCAGGAACCCAGACACCTACGAGCAGTACTTC.